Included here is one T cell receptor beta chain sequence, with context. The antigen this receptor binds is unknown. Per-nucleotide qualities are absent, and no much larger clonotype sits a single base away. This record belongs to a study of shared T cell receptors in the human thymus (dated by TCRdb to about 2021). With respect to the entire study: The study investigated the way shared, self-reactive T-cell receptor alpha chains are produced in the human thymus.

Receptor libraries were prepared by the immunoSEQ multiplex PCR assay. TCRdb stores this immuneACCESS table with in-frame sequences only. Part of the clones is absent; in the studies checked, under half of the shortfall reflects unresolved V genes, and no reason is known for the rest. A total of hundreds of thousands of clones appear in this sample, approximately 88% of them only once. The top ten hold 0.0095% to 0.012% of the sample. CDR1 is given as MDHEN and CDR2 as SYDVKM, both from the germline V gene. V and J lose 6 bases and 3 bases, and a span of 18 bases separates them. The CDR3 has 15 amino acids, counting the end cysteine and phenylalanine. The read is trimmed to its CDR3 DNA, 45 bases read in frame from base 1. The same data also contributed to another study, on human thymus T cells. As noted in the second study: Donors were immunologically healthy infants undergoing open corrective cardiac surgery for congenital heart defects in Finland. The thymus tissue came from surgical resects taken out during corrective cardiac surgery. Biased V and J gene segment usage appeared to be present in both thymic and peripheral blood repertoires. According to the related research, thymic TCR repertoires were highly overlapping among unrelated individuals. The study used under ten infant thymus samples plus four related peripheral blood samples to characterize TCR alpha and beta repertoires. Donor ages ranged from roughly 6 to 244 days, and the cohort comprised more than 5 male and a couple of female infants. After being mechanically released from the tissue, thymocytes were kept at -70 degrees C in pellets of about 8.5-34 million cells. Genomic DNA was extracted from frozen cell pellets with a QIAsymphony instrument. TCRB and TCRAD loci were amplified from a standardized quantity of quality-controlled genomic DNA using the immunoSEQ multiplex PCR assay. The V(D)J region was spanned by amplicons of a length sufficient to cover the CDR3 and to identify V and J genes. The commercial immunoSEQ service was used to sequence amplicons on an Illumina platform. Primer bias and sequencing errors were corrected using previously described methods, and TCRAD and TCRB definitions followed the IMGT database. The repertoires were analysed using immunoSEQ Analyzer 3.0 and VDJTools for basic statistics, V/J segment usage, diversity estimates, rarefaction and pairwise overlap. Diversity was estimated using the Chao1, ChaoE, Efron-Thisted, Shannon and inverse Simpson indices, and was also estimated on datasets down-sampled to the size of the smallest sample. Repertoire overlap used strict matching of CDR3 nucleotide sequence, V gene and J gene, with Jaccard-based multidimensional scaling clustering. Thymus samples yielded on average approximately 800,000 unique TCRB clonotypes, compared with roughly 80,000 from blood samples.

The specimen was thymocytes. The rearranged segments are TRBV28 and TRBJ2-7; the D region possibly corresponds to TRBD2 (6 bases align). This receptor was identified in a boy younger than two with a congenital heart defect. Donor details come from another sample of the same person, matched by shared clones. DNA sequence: TGTGCCAGCAGCCTCCCGGGAGACAAAGACTACGAGCAGTACTTC. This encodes CASSLPGDKDYEQYF.